This T cell receptor (beta chain) was captured in a study of blood T cell repertoires in COVID-19. Study details: Sites in the United States, Italy and Spain provided acute and convalescent COVID-19 samples. Sources were T cells, B-cell-depleted T cells, or PBMCs; the material itself was cDNA or gDNA.

Per the study methods: Reference gene primer amplification yielded estimated nucleated cell counts. Method: immunoSEQ multiplex PCR; TCRdb's copy keeps in-frame clones and lacks some. V and J calls and clone size are given by that table; D and trimming were obtained from the DNA. The top ten hold around 8.1% of the sample, which has 150,000 to 200,000 clones, about 83% seen once. Trimming took off 0 bases at V and 1 base at J, with 6 bases between the two ends. This CDR3 region has 14 residues. CDR1 and CDR2 from the germline V gene are SQVTM and ANQGSEA. This sequence joins TRBV29-1 and TRBJ2-2, with D tentatively TRBD1 (5 bases). The sample consisted of peripheral blood. The TCR originated in a man in his sixties with acute or convalescent COVID-19. As DNA, the CDR3 is TGCAGCGTTGAAGATACAGGGAACACCGGGGAGCTGTTTTTT. This encodes CSVEDTGNTGELFF.